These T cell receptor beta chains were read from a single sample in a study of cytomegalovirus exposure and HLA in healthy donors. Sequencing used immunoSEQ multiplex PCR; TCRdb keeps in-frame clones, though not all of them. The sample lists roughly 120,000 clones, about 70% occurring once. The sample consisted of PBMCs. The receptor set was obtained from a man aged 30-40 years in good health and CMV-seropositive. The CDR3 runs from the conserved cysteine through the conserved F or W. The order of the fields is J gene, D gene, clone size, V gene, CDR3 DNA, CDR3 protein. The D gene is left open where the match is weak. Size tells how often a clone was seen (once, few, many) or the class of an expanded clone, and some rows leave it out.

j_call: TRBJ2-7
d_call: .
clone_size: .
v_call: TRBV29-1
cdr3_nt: TGCAGCGCTTCGACGGGGACCTACGAGCAGTACTTC
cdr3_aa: CSASTGTYEQYF

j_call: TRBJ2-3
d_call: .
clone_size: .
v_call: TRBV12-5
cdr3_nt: TGTGCTAGTGGTTTGGTAGGAGGGTATGAAGATACGCAGTATTTT
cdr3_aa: CASGLVGGYEDTQYF

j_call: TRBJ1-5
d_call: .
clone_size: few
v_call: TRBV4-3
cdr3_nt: TGCGCCAGCAGCCTCTCCCACGGTCAGCCCCAGCATTTT
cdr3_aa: CASSLSHGQPQHF

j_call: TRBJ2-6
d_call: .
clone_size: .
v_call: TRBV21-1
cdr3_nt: TGTGCCAGCAGCAAAAGCGGAGCCGGGCCTGGGGCCAACGTCCTGACTTTC
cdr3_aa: CASSKSGAGPGANVLTF

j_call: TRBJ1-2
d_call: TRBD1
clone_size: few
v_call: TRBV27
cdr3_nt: TGTGCCAGCAGTTTCCGGTGGGACAGGATATATGGCTACACCTTC
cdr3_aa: CASSFRWDRIYGYTF

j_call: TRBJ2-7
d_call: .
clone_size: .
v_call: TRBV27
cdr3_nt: TGTGCCAGCAGTTGGGCCGGGGCCTACGAGCAGTACTTC
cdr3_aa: CASSWAGAYEQYF

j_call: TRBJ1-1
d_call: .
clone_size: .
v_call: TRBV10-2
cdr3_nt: TGCGCCAGCAGGGAGGCCGGGGAGAACACTGAAGCTTTCTTT
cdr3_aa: CASREAGENTEAFF

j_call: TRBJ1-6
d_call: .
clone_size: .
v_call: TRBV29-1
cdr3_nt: TGCAGCGTTGGGACAGACCTTCTCGATTCACCCCTCCACTTT
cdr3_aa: CSVGTDLLDSPLHF

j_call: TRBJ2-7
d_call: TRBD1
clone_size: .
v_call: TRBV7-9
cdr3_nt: TGTGCCAGCACCCGGACAGGGACCTACGAGCAGTACTTC
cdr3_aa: CASTRTGTYEQYF

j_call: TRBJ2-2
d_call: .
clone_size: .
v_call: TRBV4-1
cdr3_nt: TGCGCCAGCAGCGAATGGGACACCCCTTACTATAACACCGGGGAGCTGTTTTTT
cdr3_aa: CASSEWDTPYYNTGELFF

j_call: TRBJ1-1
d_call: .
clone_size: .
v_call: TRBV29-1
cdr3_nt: TGCAGCGCTACTAGGACAGATGAAGCTTTCTTT
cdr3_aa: CSATRTDEAFF